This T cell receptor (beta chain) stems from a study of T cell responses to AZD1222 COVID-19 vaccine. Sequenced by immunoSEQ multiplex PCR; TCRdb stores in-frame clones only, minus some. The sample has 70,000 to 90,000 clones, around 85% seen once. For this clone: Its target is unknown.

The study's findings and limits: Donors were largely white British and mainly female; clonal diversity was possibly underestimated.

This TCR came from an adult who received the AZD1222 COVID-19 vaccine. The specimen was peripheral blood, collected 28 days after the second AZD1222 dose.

The CDR3 DNA reads as TGTGCCATCAGTGCACTAGCGGGAGGGTTAGATACGCAGTATTTT. Protein sequence: CAISALAGGLDTQYF. V gene TRBV10-3 combines with J gene TRBJ2-3, with 13 bases that match TRBD2. The V gene end was trimmed by 4 bases and the J gene end by 5 bases; junction bases not matched to a gene: 3. The CDR3 is made up of 15 amino acids. In germline, CDR1 is ENHRY, CDR2 SYGVKD.